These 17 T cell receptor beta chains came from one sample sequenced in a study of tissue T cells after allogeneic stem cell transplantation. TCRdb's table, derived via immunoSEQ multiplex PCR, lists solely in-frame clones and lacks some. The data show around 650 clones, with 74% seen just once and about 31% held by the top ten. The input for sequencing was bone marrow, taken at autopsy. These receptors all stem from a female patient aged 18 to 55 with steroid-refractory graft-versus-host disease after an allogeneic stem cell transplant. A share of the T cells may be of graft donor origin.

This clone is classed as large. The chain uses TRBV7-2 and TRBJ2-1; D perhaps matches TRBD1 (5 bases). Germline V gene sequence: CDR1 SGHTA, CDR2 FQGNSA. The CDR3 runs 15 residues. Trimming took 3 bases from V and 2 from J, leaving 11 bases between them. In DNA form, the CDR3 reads TGTGCCAGCAGCTTGGGGCCGTATACCTACAATGAGCAGTTCTTC. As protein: CASSLGPYTYNEQFF.

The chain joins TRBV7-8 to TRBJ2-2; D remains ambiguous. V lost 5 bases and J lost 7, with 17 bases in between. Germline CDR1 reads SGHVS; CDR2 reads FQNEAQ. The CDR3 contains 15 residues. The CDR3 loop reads CASSLIRVKDGELFF. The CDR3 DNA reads TGTGCCAGCAGCCTTATCCGGGTCAAGGACGGGGAGCTGTTTTTT.

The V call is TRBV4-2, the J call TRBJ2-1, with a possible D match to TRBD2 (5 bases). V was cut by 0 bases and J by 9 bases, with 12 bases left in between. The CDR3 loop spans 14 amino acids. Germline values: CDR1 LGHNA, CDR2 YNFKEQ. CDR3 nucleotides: TGTGCCAGCAGCCAAGATACTAGAAGAGGTGAGCAGTTCTTC. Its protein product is CASSQDTRRGEQFF.

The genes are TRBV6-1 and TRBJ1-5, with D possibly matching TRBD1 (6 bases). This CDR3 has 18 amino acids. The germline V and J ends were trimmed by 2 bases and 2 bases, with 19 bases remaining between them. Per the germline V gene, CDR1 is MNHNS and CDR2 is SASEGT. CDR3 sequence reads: CASSEKYAGAPGNQPQHF. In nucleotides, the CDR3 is TGTGCCAGCAGTGAAAAATATGCAGGGGCGCCGGGCAATCAGCCCCAGCATTTT.

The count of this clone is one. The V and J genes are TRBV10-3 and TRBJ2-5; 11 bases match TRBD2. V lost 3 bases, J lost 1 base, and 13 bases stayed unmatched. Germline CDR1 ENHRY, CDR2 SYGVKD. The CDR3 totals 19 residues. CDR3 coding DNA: TGTGCCATCAGTGATGTAGCGGGGGGGCTCCCCAATTTCCAAGAGACCCAGTACTTC. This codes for CAISDVAGGLPNFQETQYF.

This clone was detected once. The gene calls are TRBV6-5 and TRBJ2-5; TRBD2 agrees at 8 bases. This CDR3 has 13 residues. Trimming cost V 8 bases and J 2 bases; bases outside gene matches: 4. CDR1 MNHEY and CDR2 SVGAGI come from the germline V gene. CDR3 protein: CASAPGGQETQYF. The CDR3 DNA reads TGTGCCAGCGCCCCGGGGGGGCAAGAGACCCAGTACTTC.

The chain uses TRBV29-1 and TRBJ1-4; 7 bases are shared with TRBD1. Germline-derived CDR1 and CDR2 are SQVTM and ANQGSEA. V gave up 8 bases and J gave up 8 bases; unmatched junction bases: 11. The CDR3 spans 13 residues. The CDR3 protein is CSFRQGNSEKLFF. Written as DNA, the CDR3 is TGCAGCTTCCGACAGGGCAATAGCGAAAAACTGTTTTTT.

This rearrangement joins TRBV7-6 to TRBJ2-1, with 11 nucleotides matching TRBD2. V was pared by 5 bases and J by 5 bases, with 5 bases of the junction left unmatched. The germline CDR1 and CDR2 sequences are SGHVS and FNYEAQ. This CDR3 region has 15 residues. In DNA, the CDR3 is TGTGCCAGCAGCCAACTAGCGGGGGATAACAATGAGCAGTTCTTC. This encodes CASSQLAGDNNEQFF.

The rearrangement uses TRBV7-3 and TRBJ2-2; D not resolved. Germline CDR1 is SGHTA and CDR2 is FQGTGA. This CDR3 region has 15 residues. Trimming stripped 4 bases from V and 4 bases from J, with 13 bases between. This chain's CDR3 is CASSYRVESTGELFF. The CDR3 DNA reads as TGTGCCAGCAGCTACCGGGTCGAGAGCACCGGGGAGCTGTTTTTT.

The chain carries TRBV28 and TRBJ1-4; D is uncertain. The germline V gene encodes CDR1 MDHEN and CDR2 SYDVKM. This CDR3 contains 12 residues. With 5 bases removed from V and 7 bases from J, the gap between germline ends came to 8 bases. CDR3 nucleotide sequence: TGTGCCAGCAGTCCAGCGGTTGAAAAACTGTTTTTT. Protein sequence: CASSPAVEKLFF.

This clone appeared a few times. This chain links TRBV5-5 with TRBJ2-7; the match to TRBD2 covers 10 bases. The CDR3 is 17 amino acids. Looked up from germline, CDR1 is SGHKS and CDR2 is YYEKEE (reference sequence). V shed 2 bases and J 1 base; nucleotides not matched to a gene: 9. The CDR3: CASSFVLGLADSYEQYF. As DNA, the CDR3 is TGTGCCAGCAGCTTTGTCCTCGGACTAGCGGATTCCTACGAGCAGTACTTC.

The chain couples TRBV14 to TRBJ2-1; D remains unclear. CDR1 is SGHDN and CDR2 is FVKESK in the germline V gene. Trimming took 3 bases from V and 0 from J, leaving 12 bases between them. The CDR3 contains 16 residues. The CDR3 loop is CASSHATWISYNEQFF. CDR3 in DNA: TGTGCCAGCAGCCACGCGACATGGATCTCCTACAATGAGCAGTTCTTC.

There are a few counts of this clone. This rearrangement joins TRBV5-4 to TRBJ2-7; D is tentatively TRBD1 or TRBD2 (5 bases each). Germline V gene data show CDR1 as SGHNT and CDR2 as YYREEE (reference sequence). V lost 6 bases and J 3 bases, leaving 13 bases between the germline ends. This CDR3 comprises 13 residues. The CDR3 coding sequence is TGTGCCAGCACCCCCCCAGGGAGCTACGAGCAGTACTTC. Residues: CASTPPGSYEQYF.

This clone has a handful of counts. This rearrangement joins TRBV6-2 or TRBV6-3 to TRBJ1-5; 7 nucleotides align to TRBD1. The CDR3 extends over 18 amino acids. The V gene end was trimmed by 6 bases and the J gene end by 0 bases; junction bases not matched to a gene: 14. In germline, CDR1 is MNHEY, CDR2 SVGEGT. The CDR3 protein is CASSDYPRQGTSNQPQHF. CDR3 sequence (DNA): TGTGCCAGCAGCGACTACCCCAGACAGGGTACTAGCAATCAGCCCCAGCATTTT.

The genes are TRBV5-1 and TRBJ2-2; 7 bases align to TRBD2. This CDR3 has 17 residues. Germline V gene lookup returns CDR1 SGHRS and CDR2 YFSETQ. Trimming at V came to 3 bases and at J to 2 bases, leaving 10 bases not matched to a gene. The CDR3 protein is CASSWRAGLSNTGELFF. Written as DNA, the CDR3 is TGCGCCAGCAGCTGGAGGGCGGGACTATCCAACACCGGGGAGCTGTTTTTT.

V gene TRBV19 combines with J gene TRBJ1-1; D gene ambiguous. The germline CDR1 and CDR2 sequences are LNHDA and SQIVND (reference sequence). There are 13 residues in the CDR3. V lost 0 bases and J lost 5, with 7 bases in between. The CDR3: CASSIDGETEAFF. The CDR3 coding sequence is TGTGCCAGTAGTATAGACGGGGAAACTGAAGCTTTCTTT.

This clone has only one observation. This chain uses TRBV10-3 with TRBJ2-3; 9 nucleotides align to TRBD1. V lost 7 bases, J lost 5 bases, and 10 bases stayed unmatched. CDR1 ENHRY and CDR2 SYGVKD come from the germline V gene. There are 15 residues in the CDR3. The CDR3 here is CAITNTHRGQDTQYF. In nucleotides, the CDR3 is TGTGCCATCACCAATACTCACAGGGGGCAAGATACGCAGTATTTT.